Each of the 17 T cell receptor beta chains below was sequenced from the same sample in a study of shared clonotypes between healthy human individuals. The protocol was immunoSEQ multiplex PCR, while the TCRdb copy is restricted to in-frame clones and leaves out a portion. The sample consists of 550,000 to 800,000 clones, about 90% of them appearing once. Sequencing was done on a sample of memory CD8+ T cells from PBMCs. Subset: CD45RO+ cells pooled with CCR7-negative TemRA cells. The receptors were gathered from a man aged 18-30 years in good health. Some clones in this sample may be carry-over from other donors' samples.

For the CDR3, the DNA is TGCGCCAGCAGCCGAGAGGGGAGCTCCTACGAGCAGTACTTC. Translating it yields CASSREGSSYEQYF. The chain links TRBV4-1 to TRBJ2-7; the D gene could be TRBD1 or TRBD2 (5 bases each). V lost 4 bases, J lost 0 bases, and 10 bases lay in between. This CDR3 spans 14 amino acids. Germline V gene lookup returns CDR1 MGHRA and CDR2 YSYEKL.

V is TRBV9 and J is TRBJ2-6; a weak D match, TRBD2 (5 bases). The length of the CDR3 is 19 residues. Trimming pared 2 bases from V and 0 bases from J, leaving 18 bases between. Germline CDR1 reads SGDLS; CDR2 reads YYNGEE. The CDR3, as DNA: TGTGCCAGCAGCGTTCAGGCGGGCACCCCTATCTCTGGGGCCAACGTCCTGACTTTC. It yields the protein CASSVQAGTPISGANVLTF.

This chain joins TRBV15 and TRBJ2-7; 11 bases map to TRBD2. From germline, CDR1 is LNHNV and CDR2 YYDKDF (reference sequence). There are 15 residues in the CDR3. V shed 5 bases, J shed 2 bases, and the junction held 5 bases outside the gene matches. CDR3 DNA: TGTGCCACCAGCCCGGGACTAGCGGACCCCTACGAGCAGTACTTC. Translation gives CATSPGLADPYEQYF.

V usage is TRBV7-6 and J usage is TRBJ2-6; tentative D call: TRBD2 (7 bases). Trimming took 1 base from V and 2 from J, leaving 9 bases between them. The germline V gene has CDR1 SGHVS and CDR2 FNYEAQ. The CDR3 has 16 amino acids. The CDR3 loop reads CASSLGGGPGANVLTF. The CDR3 nucleotides are TGTGCCAGCAGCTTAGGGGGGGGCCCTGGGGCCAACGTCCTGACTTTC.

The genes are TRBV7-3 and TRBJ2-2; TRBD2 agrees at 10 bases. The germline V gene has CDR1 SGHTA and CDR2 FQGTGA. J was trimmed by 4 bases and V by 0 bases; bases with no gene match: 8. This CDR3 spans 18 amino acids. The CDR3 loop reads CASSLTPSGRDGTGELFF. The DNA of the CDR3 is TGTGCCAGCAGCTTAACCCCCAGCGGGAGGGACGGCACCGGGGAGCTGTTTTTT.

V gene TRBV27 combines with J gene TRBJ1-1; 8 bases match TRBD1. J was trimmed by 5 bases and V by 2 bases; bases with no gene match: 4. Germline V lookup: CDR1 MNHEY, CDR2 SMNVEV (reference sequence). This CDR3 contains 14 residues. CDR3: CASSLGQGWTEAFF. CDR3 bases: TGTGCCAGCAGTTTAGGACAGGGTTGGACTGAAGCTTTCTTT.

The V gene is TRBV28, the J gene TRBJ1-1; weak D call: TRBD1 (5 bases). CDR1 MDHEN and CDR2 SYDVKM come from the germline V gene. The CDR3 extends over 14 amino acids. Between the trimmed V and J ends, which lost 7 bases and 7 bases, there was a span of 19 bases. The CDR3 spells CASTYLTGGGEAFF. CDR3 nucleotide sequence: TGTGCCAGCACCTACCTTACAGGCGGGGGTGAAGCTTTCTTT.

The genes are TRBV5-6 and TRBJ2-3; 7 positions match TRBD2. The length of the CDR3 is 16 residues. Trimming took 3 bases from V and 2 from J; bases not matched to a gene: 9. The germline V gene has CDR1 SGHDT and CDR2 YYEEEE. CDR3 in DNA: TGTGCCAGCAGCTGGGGAGGGACTGAGCACACAGATACGCAGTATTTT. Its translation is CASSWGGTEHTDTQYF.

The chain uses TRBV30 and TRBJ2-5; 7 bases align to TRBD1. Per germline, CDR1 GTSNPN and CDR2 SVGIG (reference sequence). CDR3 length: 14 amino acids. After removal of 1 base from V and 5 bases from J, the junction contained 7 bases not matched to a gene. The CDR3 nucleotides read TGTGCCTGGAGTGGGGGGACAGTACAGGAGACCCAGTACTTC. Amino acids: CAWSGGTVQETQYF. The whole variable domain, remainder taken from reference TRBV30 and TRBJ2-5, is SQTIHQWPATLVQPVGSPLSLECTVEGTSNPNLYWYRQAAGRGLQLLFYSVGIGQISSEVPQNLSASRPQDRQFILSSKKLLLSDSGFYLCAWSGGTVQETQYFGPGTRLLVL.

The genes are TRBV6-6 and TRBJ1-4; D is undetermined. This CDR3 has 14 residues. Germline-derived CDR1 and CDR2 are MNHNY and SVGAGI (reference sequence). The ends were cut back, 9 bases at V and 8 bases at J, with 19 bases in the middle. The CDR3 is CASQRIRVGEKLFF. Written as DNA, the CDR3 is TGTGCCAGTCAGCGGATCCGGGTAGGAGAAAAACTGTTTTTT.

The chain is built from TRBV5-1 and TRBJ2-7; 9 bases agree with TRBD2. The CDR3 is 15 residues long. J was trimmed by 2 bases and V by 3 bases; bases with no gene match: 6. The V gene's germline CDR1 is SGHRS and CDR2 YFSETQ. Written as DNA, the CDR3 is TGCGCCAGCAGCTCTAGGCGGGAGGGAACCTACGAGCAGTACTTC. This gives the protein CASSSRREGTYEQYF.

This clone was picked up one time. V usage is TRBV7-8 and J usage is TRBJ2-3; D is possibly TRBD2 (6 bases). The V and J ends lost 8 bases and 0 bases respectively, with 18 bases between them. The CDR3 runs 16 residues. CDR1 and CDR2 (germline): SGHVS, FQNEAQ. CDR3 protein: CASQPIRRESTDTQYF. CDR3 DNA sequence: TGTGCCAGCCAACCAATCCGGAGGGAAAGCACAGATACGCAGTATTTT.

The genes are TRBV30 and TRBJ1-5; 7 bases line up with TRBD1. The CDR3 is made up of 13 amino acids. In germline, CDR1 is GTSNPN, CDR2 SVGIG (reference sequence). The V and J ends lost 5 bases and 2 bases, in that order; junction bases with no gene match: 3. In nucleotides, the CDR3 is TGTGCCTGGGGGGACAGAGGCAATCAGCCCCAGCATTTT. It translates to CAWGDRGNQPQHF.

This CDR3 is CASSLYTGKAGELFF. The CDR3 coding sequence is TGTGCCAGCAGTTTATATACAGGGAAGGCCGGGGAGCTGTTTTTT. V and J are TRBV27 and TRBJ2-2; tentative D call: TRBD1 (6 bases). From germline, CDR1 is MNHEY and CDR2 SMNVEV (reference sequence). The CDR3 consists of 15 residues. Trimming took 1 base from V and 6 from J, leaving 12 bases between them.

The chain has TRBV28 and TRBJ1-2; 9 bases map to TRBD1. This CDR3 comprises 18 residues. The germline V gene encodes CDR1 MDHEN and CDR2 SYDVKM. The trim removed 5 bases at V and 2 bases at J, leaving 15 bases unmatched. In DNA, the CDR3 is TGTGCCAGCAGTAACCGAAATTACCGGGACAGGGAAAACTATGGCTACACCTTC. Translation gives CASSNRNYRDRENYGYTF.

This chain uses TRBV5-6 with TRBJ1-2, with D perhaps TRBD1 (6 bases). V lost 3 bases and J 7 bases, leaving 16 bases between the germline ends. The CDR3 covers 14 residues. CDR1 SGHDT and CDR2 YYEEEE come from the germline V gene. CDR3 in DNA: TGTGCCAGCAGCTATATACAGGGTTCGGTTGGCTACACCTTC. Translated: CASSYIQGSVGYTF. Combining the CDR3 with reference TRBV5-6 and TRBJ1-2 gives the whole variable domain DAGVTQSPTHLIKTRGQQVTLRCSPKSGHDTVSWYQQALGQGPQFIFQYYEEEERQRGNFPDRFSGHQFPNYSSELNVNALLLGDSALYLCASSYIQGSVGYTFGSGTRLTVV.

The chain combines TRBV6-5 with TRBJ1-4; no reliable D call. V was clipped by 6 bases and J by 3 bases, with 14 bases between them. This CDR3 has 15 residues. The germline gives CDR1 MNHEY, CDR2 SVGAGI. The CDR3 region has the DNA TGTGCCAGCAGACCTATGGCCGGGGCTAATGAAAAACTGTTTTTT. Protein product: CASRPMAGANEKLFF.